The clone carrying this TCR beta chain was seen more than once but under ten times. This sample is part of a study of T cells of healthy individuals. TCRdb re-called the 5' RACE reads with MiXCR, one entry per CDR3 protein. The data show 100,000 or so distinct CDR3 sequences, with around 17% seen just once and roughly 6.1% held by the top ten. The TCR comes from a human donor in good health.

The CDR3, as DNA: TGTGCCAGCAGCTTAGCGATCGGGGGATCCTCCTACAATGAGCAGTTCTTC. Its protein product is CASSLAIGGSSYNEQFF. This rearrangement joins TRBV7-6 to TRBJ2-1, with D perhaps matching TRBD2 (6 bases). Trimming pared 0 bases from V and 0 bases from J, leaving 12 bases between. The CDR3 runs 17 residues. From germline, CDR1 is SGHVS and CDR2 FNYEAQ.